The clone carrying this TCR beta chain was detected only once. Unique molecular identifiers were used in preparing the TCRbeta library. Each CDR3 protein gets one entry after TCRdb re-called the PCR reads with MiXCR. There are roughly 570,000 distinct CDR3 sequences in the sample; 27% occur only once, and 30% to 45% lies in the top ten. Germline CDR1 reads ENHRY; CDR2 reads SYGVKD. V was trimmed by 6 bases and J by 6 bases, leaving 10 bases between them. CDR3 length: 12 residues. The sample comes from a study of T-cell reconstitution after alpha-beta-depleted transplantation in children. The receptor comes from a boy under two years old with Wiskott-Aldrich syndrome, due to receive a stem cell transplant. The V gene is TRBV10-3, the J gene TRBJ2-3; tentative D call: TRBD2 (6 bases). This specimen was PBMCs, taken before TCRalphabeta/CD19-depleted stem cell transplant. The CDR3 is CAISQSGDTQYF. The CDR3 DNA reads TGTGCCATCAGCCAGAGCGGGGATACGCAGTATTTT.